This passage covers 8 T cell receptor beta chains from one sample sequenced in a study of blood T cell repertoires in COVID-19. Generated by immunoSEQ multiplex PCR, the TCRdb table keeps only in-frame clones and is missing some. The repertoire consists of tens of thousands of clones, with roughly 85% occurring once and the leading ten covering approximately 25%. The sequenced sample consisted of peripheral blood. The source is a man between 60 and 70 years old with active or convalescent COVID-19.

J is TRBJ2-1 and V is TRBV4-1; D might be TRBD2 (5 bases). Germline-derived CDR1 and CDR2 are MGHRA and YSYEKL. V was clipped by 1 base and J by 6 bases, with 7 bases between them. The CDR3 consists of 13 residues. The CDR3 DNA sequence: TGCGCCAGCAGCCAAGGAGGGTTCAATGAGCAGTTCTTC. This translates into CASSQGGFNEQFF.

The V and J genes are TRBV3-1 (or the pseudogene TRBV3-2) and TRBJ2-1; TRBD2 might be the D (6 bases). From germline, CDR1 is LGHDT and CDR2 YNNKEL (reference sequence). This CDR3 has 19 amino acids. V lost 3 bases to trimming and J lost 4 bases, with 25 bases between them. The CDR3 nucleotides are TGTGCCAGCAGCCACCCCTTGATTAGCGGCCTGAGGATTTACAATGAGCAGTTCTTC. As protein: CASSHPLISGLRIYNEQFF.

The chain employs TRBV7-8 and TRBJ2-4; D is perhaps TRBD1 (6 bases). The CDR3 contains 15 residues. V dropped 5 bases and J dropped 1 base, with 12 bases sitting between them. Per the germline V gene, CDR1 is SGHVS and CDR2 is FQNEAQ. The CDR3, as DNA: TGTGCCAGCAGCCCAGGGGTTTTGGCCAAAAACATTCAGTACTTC. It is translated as CASSPGVLAKNIQYF.

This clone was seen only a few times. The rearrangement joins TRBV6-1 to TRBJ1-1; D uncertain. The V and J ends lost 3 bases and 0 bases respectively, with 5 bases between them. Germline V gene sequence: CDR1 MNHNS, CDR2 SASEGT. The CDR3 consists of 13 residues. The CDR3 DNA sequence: TGTGCCAGCAGTGACCAGATGAACACTGAAGCTTTCTTT. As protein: CASSDQMNTEAFF.

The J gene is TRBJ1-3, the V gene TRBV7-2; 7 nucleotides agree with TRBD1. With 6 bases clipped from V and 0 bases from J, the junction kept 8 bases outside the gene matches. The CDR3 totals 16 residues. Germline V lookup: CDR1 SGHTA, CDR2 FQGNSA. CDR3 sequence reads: CASSSRDRASGNTIYF. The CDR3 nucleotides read TGTGCCAGCAGTTCACGAGACAGGGCCTCTGGAAACACCATATATTTT.

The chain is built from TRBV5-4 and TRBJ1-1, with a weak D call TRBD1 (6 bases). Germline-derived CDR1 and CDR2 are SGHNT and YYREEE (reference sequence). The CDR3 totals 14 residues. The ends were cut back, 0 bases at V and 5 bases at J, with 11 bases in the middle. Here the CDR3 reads CASSLETGPTEAFF. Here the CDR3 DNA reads TGTGCCAGCAGCTTGGAAACAGGGCCGACTGAAGCTTTCTTT.

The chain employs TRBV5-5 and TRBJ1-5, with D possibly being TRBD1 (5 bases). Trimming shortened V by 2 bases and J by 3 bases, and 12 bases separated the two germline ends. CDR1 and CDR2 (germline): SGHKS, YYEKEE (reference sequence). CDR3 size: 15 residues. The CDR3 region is CASSFDKGNNQPQHF. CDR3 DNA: TGTGCCAGCAGCTTCGACAAGGGGAACAATCAGCCCCAGCATTTT.

CDR3 sequence: CASSLGRGATYNEQFF. The CDR3 DNA reads as TGTGCCAGCAGCTTAGGGCGGGGGGCCACCTACAATGAGCAGTTCTTC. This chain uses TRBV7-2 with TRBJ2-1, with 8 bases identical to TRBD2. The CDR3 length is 16 residues. Germline-derived CDR1 and CDR2 are SGHTA and FQGNSA. Unmatched junction bases numbered 4, after V lost 1 base and J lost 2 bases. Full variable domain (missing parts from reference TRBV7-2 and TRBJ2-1): GAGVSQSPSNKVTEKGKDVELRCDPISGHTALYWYRQSLGQGLEFLIYFQGNSAPDKSGLPSDRFSAERTGGSVSTLTIQRTQQEDSAVYLCASSLGRGATYNEQFFGPGTRLTVL.